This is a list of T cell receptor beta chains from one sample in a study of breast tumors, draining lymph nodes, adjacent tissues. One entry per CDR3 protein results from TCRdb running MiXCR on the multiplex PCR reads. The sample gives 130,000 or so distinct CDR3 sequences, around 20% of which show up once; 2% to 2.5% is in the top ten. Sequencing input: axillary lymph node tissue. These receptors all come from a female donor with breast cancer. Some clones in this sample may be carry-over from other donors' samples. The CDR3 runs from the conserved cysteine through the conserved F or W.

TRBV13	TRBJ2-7	CASSLVGQSYEQYF
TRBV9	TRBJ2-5	CASSVGQPQETQYF
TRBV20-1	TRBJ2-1	CSARGGAPSYNEQFF
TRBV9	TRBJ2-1	CASRQHPGLGNEQFF
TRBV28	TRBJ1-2	CPSSDQFSGNYGYTF
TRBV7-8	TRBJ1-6	CASSLTTPGTSHSPLHF
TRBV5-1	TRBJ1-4	CASSQGWGSTNEKLFF
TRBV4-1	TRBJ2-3	CASSQDHPTTDTQYF
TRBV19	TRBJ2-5	CASSIRSNKETQYF
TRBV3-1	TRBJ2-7	CASSQGFRGEQYF
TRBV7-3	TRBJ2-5	CASSLDGLQETQYF
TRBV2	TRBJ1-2	CASTNGYGYTF
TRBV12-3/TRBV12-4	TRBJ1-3	CASSWVAGRGGNTIYF
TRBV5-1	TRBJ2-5	CASSTTIEGTQYF
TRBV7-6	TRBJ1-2	CASSGILGYYGTNYGYTF
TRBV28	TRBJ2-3	CASRGPLTDTQYF
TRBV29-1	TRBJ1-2	CGVEGAVATGGYTF
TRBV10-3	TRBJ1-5	CAISARTGSPHQPQHF
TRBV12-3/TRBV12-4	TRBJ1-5	CASNRAWSNQPQHF
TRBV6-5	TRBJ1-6	CASSSDRNNSPLHF
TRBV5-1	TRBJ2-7	CASSGTGQGADEQYF
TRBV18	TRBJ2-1	CASSPNSGRQLNEQFF
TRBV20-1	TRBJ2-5	CSAHATSGIRGTQYF
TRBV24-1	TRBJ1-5	CATSDLNQPQHF
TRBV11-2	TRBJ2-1	CASSLYLSGRDRTNEQFF
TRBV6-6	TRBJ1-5	CASSLTENQPQHF
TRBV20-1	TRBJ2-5	CSASLGLAGENQETQYF
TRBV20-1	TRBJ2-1	CSARDGGLAGIYNEQFF
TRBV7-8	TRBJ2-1	CASSLGTSGISYNEQFF
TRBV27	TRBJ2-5	CASSLGLGRDETQYF
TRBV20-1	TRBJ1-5	CSARVRAGISNQPQHF
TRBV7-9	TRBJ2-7	CASSLEGGMPYEQYF
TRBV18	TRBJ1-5	CASSPDNGNQPRHF
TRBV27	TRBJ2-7	CASNPAGSSYEQYF
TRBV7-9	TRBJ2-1	CASRGGQGTNEQFF
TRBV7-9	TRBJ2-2	CASSSEIGELFF
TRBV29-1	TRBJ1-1	CSAAWTGNTEAFF
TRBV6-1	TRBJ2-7	CASRVPGQDFIYYEQYF
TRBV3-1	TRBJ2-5	CASSQDTLVQETQYF
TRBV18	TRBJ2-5	CASSAGLAGGGETQYF
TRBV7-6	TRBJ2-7	CASSLVAQGDEQYF
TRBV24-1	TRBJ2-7	CATSDSGRGGQEQYF
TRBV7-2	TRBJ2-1	CASSLEPGAPLNEQFF
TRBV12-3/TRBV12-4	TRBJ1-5	CASRTGTGTQGNQPQHF
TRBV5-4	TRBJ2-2	CASSLDRADTGELFF
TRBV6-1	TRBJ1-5	CASSVGPGGNQPQHF
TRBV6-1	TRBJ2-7	CASSEGGTRYEQYF
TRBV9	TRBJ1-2	CASSSSSRFYGYTF
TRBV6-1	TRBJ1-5	CASSPGTRGGEQPQHF
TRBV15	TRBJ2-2	CATSRESPFSNTGELFF
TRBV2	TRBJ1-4	CASSEGRVREKLFF
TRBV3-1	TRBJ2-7	CASSSHSGGSSYEQYF
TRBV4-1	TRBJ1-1	CASSHGTSFTEAFF
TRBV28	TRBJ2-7	CASSSTGTGKSHEQYF